Here is one T cell receptor beta chain with its context. The data are from a study of blood T cell repertoires in COVID-19. For the study at large: The United States, Italy and Spain provided the acute and convalescent COVID-19 samples. T cells, B-cell-depleted T cells, or PBMCs provided the cDNA or gDNA that served as material.

Looked up from germline, CDR1 is SGDLS and CDR2 is YYNGEE. The CDR3 has 14 residues. V was clipped by 4 bases and J by 4 bases, with 14 bases between them. In the authors' workflow: Estimation of nucleated cell counts relied on the amplification of reference gene primers. TCRdb's table, derived via immunoSEQ multiplex PCR, lists solely in-frame clones and lacks some. D and trimming come from the DNA, and the V and J calls and clone size come from that table. There are some 250,000 clones in the sample; roughly 87% occur only once, and more than 6% lies in the top ten. The sequence derives from a man aged 55 to 70 who had recovered from COVID-19. Sequencing used peripheral blood. V gene TRBV9 combines with J gene TRBJ2-5; possibly TRBD1 for D (5 bases). The CDR3 loop is CASSQDMGRETQYF. The CDR3 coding sequence is TGTGCCAGCAGCCAAGACATGGGGCGAGAGACCCAGTACTTC.